The 30 T cell receptor beta chains below all came from one sample that was sequenced in a study of identical twins (dated by TCRdb to the mid-2010s). Library preparation used 5' RACE. The sequencer listed for this sample is Illumina HiSeq 2000. TCRdb took the public reads, trimmed them with fastp at Q25, ran MiXCR for clone calling and kept in-frame beta chains. Entries are consolidated by CDR3 protein sequence, retaining the most common genes and DNA. The sample includes roughly 700,000 distinct CDR3 sequences, with around 8.6% observed a single time. 0.75% to 1% of the sample is held by the ten biggest clonotypes. The data were also submitted as part of a second study, on yellow fever vaccine responses in identical twins.

The sequenced sample consisted of PBMCs. These TCRs come from a young woman in good health.

Only a few counts were recorded for this clonotype. V and J are TRBV24-1 and TRBJ2-5, with 7 bases identical to TRBD1. Germline V gives CDR1 KGHDR, CDR2 SFDVKD. J was trimmed by 4 bases and V by 3 bases; bases with no gene match: 10. This CDR3 has 16 amino acids. CDR3 DNA: TGTGCCACCAGTGATCCTGTACAGGGGCGCGGAGAGACCCAGTACTTC. Protein sequence: CATSDPVQGRGETQYF.

This clonotype showed up many times. The rearrangement joins TRBV2 to TRBJ1-2; 10 nucleotides line up with TRBD1. V lost 6 bases, J lost 0 bases, and 1 base stayed unmatched. The CDR3 runs 14 residues. Germline V gene lookup returns CDR1 SNHLY and CDR2 FYNNEI. This chain's CDR3 is CASRGQGSNYGYTF. CDR3 DNA sequence: TGTGCCAGCAGGGGACAGGGGTCTAACTATGGCTACACCTTC. Based on the CDR3 plus reference TRBV2 and TRBJ1-2, the full variable domain is EPEVTQTPSHQVTQMGQEVILRCVPISNHLYFYWYRQILGQKVEFLVSFYNNEISEKSEIFDDQFSVERPDGSNFTLKIRSTKLEDSAMYFCASRGQGSNYGYTFGSGTRLTVV.

The chain recombines TRBV2 with TRBJ2-1, with D hard to call. Trimming stripped 7 bases from V and 6 bases from J, with 7 bases between. The germline V gene has CDR1 SNHLY and CDR2 FYNNEI. This CDR3 spans 11 amino acids. CDR3 protein: CASMFGNEQFF. The DNA for the CDR3 is TGTGCCAGCATGTTTGGCAATGAGCAGTTCTTC.

This clonotype was seen a handful of times. V gene TRBV6-5 combines with J gene TRBJ2-3; 8 nucleotides align to TRBD2. This CDR3 has 15 residues. Germline V gene sequence: CDR1 MNHEY, CDR2 SVGAGI. V gave up 3 bases and J gave up 6 bases; unmatched junction bases: 8. The CDR3 loop reads CASSYRAGVPDTQYF. In nucleotides, the CDR3 is TGTGCCAGCAGTTATCGAGCGGGAGTCCCCGATACGCAGTATTTT.

This clonotype was observed at least ten times. The chain carries TRBV6-1 and TRBJ1-5; TRBD1 is a possible D gene (6 bases). Germline V CDR1 and CDR2: MNHNS, SASEGT. The CDR3 runs 17 residues. V lost 5 bases and J lost 0, with 17 bases in between. CDR3 nucleotides: TGTGCCAGCAGTCAGAGCGCCGGGACAAATAGCAATCAGCCCCAGCATTTT. Translated: CASSQSAGTNSNQPQHF.

The table lists this clonotype with a few counts. This chain joins TRBV24-1 and TRBJ1-6, with D perhaps matching TRBD1 (6 bases). Germline V gene lookup returns CDR1 KGHDR and CDR2 SFDVKD. There are 14 residues in the CDR3. Deletions cut 7 bases from V and 6 bases from J, with 12 bases between. The CDR3 reads CATRAGHSNSPLHF. For the CDR3, the DNA is TGTGCCACCAGAGCGGGACATAGTAATTCACCCCTCCACTTT.

The chain is built from TRBV5-1 and TRBJ2-3; D remains ambiguous. CDR1 is SGHRS and CDR2 is YFSETQ in the germline V gene. Trimming shortened V by 0 bases and J by 0 bases, and 8 bases separated the two germline ends. The CDR3 contains 15 residues. This CDR3 is CASSLVSASTDTQYF. CDR3 bases: TGCGCCAGCAGCTTGGTGTCAGCTAGCACAGATACGCAGTATTTT.

This clonotype was observed a few times. The rearrangement joins TRBV7-8 to TRBJ2-5; 14 nucleotides match TRBD2. CDR1 is SGHVS, CDR2 FQNEAQ, per germline. J was trimmed by 2 bases and V by 5 bases; bases with no gene match: 7. This CDR3 is built from 17 residues. CDR3 residues: CASSITRLAGGQETQYF. The CDR3 bases are TGTGCCAGCAGCATTACCCGACTAGCGGGGGGGCAAGAGACCCAGTACTTC.

This chain links TRBV5-1 with TRBJ2-2; 9 bases align to TRBD1. The trim removed 4 bases at V and 1 base at J, leaving 17 bases unmatched. The CDR3 is made up of 20 amino acids. Germline loops: CDR1 SGHRS, CDR2 YFSETQ. Here the CDR3 reads CASSATGTGTLGGNTGELFF. CDR3 sequence (DNA): TGCGCCAGCAGCGCCACCGGGACAGGGACGCTGGGAGGGAACACCGGGGAGCTGTTTTTT.

This clonotype has just a few counts. The chain combines TRBV5-6 with TRBJ2-5; possibly TRBD1 or TRBD2 for D (5 bases each). V lost 2 bases and J lost 4, with 15 bases in between. In germline, CDR1 is SGHDT, CDR2 YYEEEE. The CDR3 is made up of 15 amino acids. CDR3 in amino acids: CASSFGTVRGETQYF. The CDR3, as DNA: TGTGCCAGCAGCTTCGGGACGGTTAGGGGAGAGACCCAGTACTTC.

This clonotype was picked up a small number of times. The gene calls are TRBV3-1 and TRBJ2-2; 8 bases map to TRBD1. V gave up 4 bases and J gave up 3 bases; unmatched junction bases: 10. Germline V CDR1 and CDR2: LGHDT, YNNKEL (reference sequence). This CDR3 comprises 17 residues. The DNA of the CDR3 is TGTGCCAGCAGCCCCCGGGACAGGATACACGACACCGGGGAGCTGTTTTTT. It specifies CASSPRDRIHDTGELFF.

The chain is built from TRBV12-3 or TRBV12-4 and TRBJ2-1, with 10 bases fitting TRBD2. J gave up 0 bases and V 2 bases, and 13 bases lay outside the gene matches. This CDR3 comprises 20 residues. The CDR3 region is CASSLPTDYTSGTSYNEQFF. CDR3 DNA sequence: TGTGCCAGCAGTTTACCCACAGACTATACTAGCGGGACCTCCTACAATGAGCAGTTCTTC.

This clonotype was counted at least ten times. The rearrangement links TRBV2 to TRBJ2-7, with TRBD2 as a possible D gene (6 bases). V shed 5 bases and J shed 4 bases, with 21 bases lying between them. In germline, CDR1 is SNHLY, CDR2 FYNNEI. This CDR3 spans 16 amino acids. CDR3 region: CASSSPEGAAGYEQYF. CDR3 in DNA: TGTGCCAGCAGTTCGCCGGAGGGAGCGGCAGGTTACGAGCAGTACTTC.

This clonotype has ten or more counts. The gene calls are TRBV28 and TRBJ2-5; a weak D match, TRBD1 (5 bases). Germline values: CDR1 MDHEN, CDR2 SYDVKM. The CDR3 extends over 12 amino acids. Trimming left V 8 bases short and J 5 bases short, with 12 bases between. The CDR3 coding sequence is TGTGCCAGCTCGTGGGGCGGTGAGACCCAGTACTTC. The encoded protein is CASSWGGETQYF.

This chain connects TRBV27 to TRBJ2-7, with D maybe TRBD1 (5 bases). This CDR3 is 13 amino acids long. Trimming took off 3 bases at V and 5 bases at J, with 11 bases between the two ends. The germline V gene encodes CDR1 MNHEY and CDR2 SMNVEV (reference sequence). CDR3 loop: CASSFSGRDEQYF. CDR3 coding DNA: TGTGCCAGCAGTTTTTCGGGCAGGGACGAGCAGTACTTC.

This clonotype was detected only a few times. V and J are TRBV2 and TRBJ2-7; TRBD1 matches 7 bases. The CDR3 is 15 amino acids. Per the germline V gene, CDR1 is SNHLY and CDR2 is FYNNEI. V gave up 3 bases and J gave up 0 bases; unmatched junction bases: 5. The CDR3 protein is CASSEGTANSYEQYF. In nucleotides, the CDR3 is TGTGCCAGCAGTGAGGGGACAGCCAACTCCTACGAGCAGTACTTC.

This chain joins TRBV24-1 and TRBJ2-2; 8 nucleotides line up with TRBD2. Unmatched junction bases numbered 10, after V lost 5 bases and J lost 0 bases. CDR3 length equals 18 residues. From germline, CDR1 is KGHDR and CDR2 SFDVKD. The CDR3 sequence is CATSGPSGSHANTGELFF. The CDR3 coding sequence is TGTGCCACCAGTGGGCCTAGCGGGTCTCACGCGAACACCGGGGAGCTGTTTTTT.

This clonotype was found many times. This sequence joins TRBV29-1 and TRBJ2-7, with 10 bases matching TRBD1. V was clipped by 6 bases and J by 4 bases; unmatched bases: 6. The CDR3 runs to 13 residues. Germline values: CDR1 SQVTM, CDR2 ANQGSEA. The CDR3 nucleotides are TGCAGCGTGAGGACAGGGGGAGGGTACGAGCAGTACTTC. This encodes CSVRTGGGYEQYF.

This chain connects TRBV11-1 to TRBJ2-1; 7 bases match TRBD2. Germline values: CDR1 SGHAT, CDR2 FQDESV (reference sequence). CDR3 length: 18 residues. Losses at the gene ends were 2 bases for V and 2 bases for J; bases not matched to a gene: 12. CDR3 DNA sequence: TGTGCCAGCAGCTTAAGGGTAGCGGGTAAACGACCCTACAATGAGCAGTTCTTC. Translation: CASSLRVAGKRPYNEQFF.

In its sample, this clonotype was seen many times. The chain employs TRBV27 and TRBJ1-6, with D hard to call. The CDR3 has 19 amino acids. V gave up 5 bases and J gave up 7 bases, with 27 bases separating them. CDR1 and CDR2 from the germline V gene are MNHEY and SMNVEV (reference sequence). This CDR3 is CASSPPTLGAYPRNSPLHF. CDR3 DNA: TGTGCCAGCAGTCCTCCGACCTTGGGCGCATACCCCAGAAATTCACCCCTCCACTTT.

This clonotype was detected ten times or more. The chain carries TRBV7-2 and TRBJ1-5, with 11 bases fitting TRBD1. The CDR3 loop spans 15 amino acids. The J segment lost 6 bases and the V segment lost 0 bases, leaving 1 base of the junction unmatched. Germline assignment: CDR1 SGHTA and CDR2 FQGNSA. CDR3 nucleotide sequence: TGTGCCAGCAGCTTAGCGGGGACAGGGGGTCAGCCCCAGCATTTT. Translation: CASSLAGTGGQPQHF.

This clonotype was seen a few times. The chain uses TRBV20-1 and TRBJ2-3, with 12 bases aligning to TRBD2. With V trimmed by 3 bases and J by 0 bases, 10 bases remained unmatched. There are 18 residues in the CDR3. Germline-derived CDR1 and CDR2 are DFQATT and SNEGSKA (reference sequence). The CDR3 is CSASPLAGGPGSTDTQYF. CDR3 nucleotides: TGCAGTGCTAGTCCCCTAGCGGGGGGGCCGGGGAGCACAGATACGCAGTATTTT.

This clonotype was seen more than once but under ten times. The rearrangement uses TRBV28 and TRBJ2-7, with 7 bases that match TRBD1. Germline lookup yields CDR1 MDHEN and CDR2 SYDVKM. There are 15 residues in the CDR3. The trim removed 5 bases at V and 4 bases at J, leaving 11 bases unmatched. Written as DNA, the CDR3 is TGTGCCAGCAGTCCGGCCGACAGGGAACCTTACGAGCAGTACTTC. Translating it yields CASSPADREPYEQYF.

This clonotype was detected only a few times. The chain links TRBV7-2 to TRBJ1-2; no definite D call. Trimming removed 5 bases from V and 8 bases from J, with 15 bases in between. This CDR3 has 13 residues. From germline, CDR1 is SGHTA and CDR2 FQGNSA. The CDR3 DNA sequence: TGTGCCAGCAGCGAACTGTCGCTGGCGGGCTACACCTTC. Protein sequence: CASSELSLAGYTF.

V gene TRBV6-1 combines with J gene TRBJ2-2, with 15 bases aligning to TRBD2. Trimming at V came to 6 bases and at J to 5 bases, leaving 7 bases not matched to a gene. The length of the CDR3 is 17 residues. The germline V gene has CDR1 MNHNS and CDR2 SASEGT. The CDR3 nucleotides read TGTGCCAGCAGATCGCCGGGACTAGCGGGAGGAACCGGGGAGCTGTTTTTT. This sequence encodes CASRSPGLAGGTGELFF.

This chain joins TRBV6-2 or TRBV6-3 and TRBJ2-7; no definite D call. The CDR3 is 16 amino acids. Looked up from germline, CDR1 is MNHEY and CDR2 is SVGEGT. Trimming left V 6 bases short and J 3 bases short, with 21 bases between. CDR3 in amino acids: CASSPPTFETLYEQYF. The CDR3 region has the DNA TGTGCCAGCAGCCCTCCTACCTTCGAGACCCTCTACGAGCAGTACTTC.

This clonotype was observed at least ten times. The rearrangement links TRBV6-6 to TRBJ2-7; D remains unclear. The V and J ends lost 0 bases and 3 bases respectively, with 6 bases between them. The CDR3 extends over 13 amino acids. CDR1 is MNHNY, CDR2 SVGAGI, per germline (reference sequence). Here the CDR3 DNA reads TGTGCCAGCAGTTACTCTCCAGACTACGAGCAGTACTTC. As protein: CASSYSPDYEQYF.

This clonotype has just a few counts. The V and J genes are TRBV7-9 and TRBJ1-2; no firm D call. This CDR3 region has 14 residues. Germline assignment: CDR1 SEHNR and CDR2 FQNEAQ (reference sequence). V was clipped by 2 bases and J by 4 bases, with 11 bases between them. The CDR3 reads CASSLYERSYGYTF. As DNA, the CDR3 is TGTGCCAGCAGCTTATATGAGAGAAGCTATGGCTACACCTTC.

The J gene is TRBJ1-1, the V gene TRBV25-1; 12 bases align to TRBD1. Germline assignment: CDR1 MGHDK and CDR2 SYGVNS. V lost 9 bases, J lost 5 bases, and 22 bases stayed unmatched. The CDR3 runs to 19 residues. The CDR3 coding sequence is TGTGCCAGATCAGTGAATTCAAAGGGACAGGGGGCAACGGGAACTGAAGCTTTCTTT. It encodes CARSVNSKGQGATGTEAFF. The whole variable domain, filled in from reference TRBV25-1 and TRBJ1-1, reads EADIYQTPRYLVIGTGKKITLECSQTMGHDKMYWYQQDPGMELHLIHYSYGVNSTEKGDLSSESTVSRIRTEHFPLTLESARPSHTSQYLCARSVNSKGQGATGTEAFFGQGTRLTVV.

The CDR3 nucleotides are TGTGCCAGCAGACCAACGACTAGCGGGAGCAACAATGAGCAGTTCTTC. Its translation is CASRPTTSGSNNEQFF. The chain uses TRBV6-2 or TRBV6-3 and TRBJ2-1; 12 bases line up with TRBD2. CDR3 length equals 16 residues. Germline V gene lookup returns CDR1 MNHEY and CDR2 SVGEGT. V lost 6 bases and J lost 5; bases outside the gene matches: 8.